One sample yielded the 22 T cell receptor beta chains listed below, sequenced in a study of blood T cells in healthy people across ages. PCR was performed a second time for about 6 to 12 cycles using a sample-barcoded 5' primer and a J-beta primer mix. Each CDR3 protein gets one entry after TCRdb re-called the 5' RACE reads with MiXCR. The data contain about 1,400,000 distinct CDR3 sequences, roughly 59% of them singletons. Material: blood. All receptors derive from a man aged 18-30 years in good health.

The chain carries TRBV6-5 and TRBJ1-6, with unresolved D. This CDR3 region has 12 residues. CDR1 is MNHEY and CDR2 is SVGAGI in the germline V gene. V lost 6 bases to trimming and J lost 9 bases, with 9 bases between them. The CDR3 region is CASSHRGSPLHF. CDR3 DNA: TGTGCCAGCAGCCACAGAGGTTCACCCCTCCACTTT.

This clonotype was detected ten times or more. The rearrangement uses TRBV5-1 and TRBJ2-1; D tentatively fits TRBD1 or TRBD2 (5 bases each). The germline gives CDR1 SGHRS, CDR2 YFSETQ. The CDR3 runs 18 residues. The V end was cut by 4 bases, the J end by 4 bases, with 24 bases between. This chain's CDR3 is CASSPPGTGAIRYNEQFF. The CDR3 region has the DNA TGCGCCAGCAGCCCCCCAGGAACCGGGGCTATTCGGTACAATGAGCAGTTCTTC.

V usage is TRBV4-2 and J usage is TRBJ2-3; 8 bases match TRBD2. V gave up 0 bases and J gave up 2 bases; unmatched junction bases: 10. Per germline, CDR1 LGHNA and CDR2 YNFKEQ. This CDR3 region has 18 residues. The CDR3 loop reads CASSQEGGAGALTDTQYF. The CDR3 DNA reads TGTGCCAGCAGCCAAGAAGGGGGAGCGGGGGCGCTCACAGATACGCAGTATTTT.

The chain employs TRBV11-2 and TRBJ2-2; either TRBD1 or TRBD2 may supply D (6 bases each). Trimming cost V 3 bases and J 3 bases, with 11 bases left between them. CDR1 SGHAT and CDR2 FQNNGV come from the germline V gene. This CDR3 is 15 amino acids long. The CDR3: CASSLWGADTGELFF. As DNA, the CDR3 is TGTGCCAGCAGCTTGTGGGGGGCCGACACCGGGGAGCTGTTTTTT.

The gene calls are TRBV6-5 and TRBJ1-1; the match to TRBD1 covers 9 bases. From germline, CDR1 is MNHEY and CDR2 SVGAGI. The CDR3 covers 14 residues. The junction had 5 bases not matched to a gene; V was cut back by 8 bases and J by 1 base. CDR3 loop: CASALQGANTEAFF. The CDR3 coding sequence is TGTGCCAGCGCCTTACAGGGGGCGAACACTGAAGCTTTCTTT.

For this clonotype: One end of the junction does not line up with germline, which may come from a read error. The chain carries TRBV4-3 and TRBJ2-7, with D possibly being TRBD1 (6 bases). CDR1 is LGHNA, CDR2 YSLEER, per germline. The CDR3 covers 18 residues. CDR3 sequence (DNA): TGCGCCAGCAGCCAAGATCCGCCCGGACAGACAATCTCCTACAAGCAGTACTTC. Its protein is CASSQDPPGQTISYKQYF.

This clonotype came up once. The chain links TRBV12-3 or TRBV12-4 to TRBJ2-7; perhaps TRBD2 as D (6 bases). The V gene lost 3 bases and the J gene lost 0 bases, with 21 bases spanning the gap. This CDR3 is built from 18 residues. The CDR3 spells CASSLGSALPRGSYEQYF. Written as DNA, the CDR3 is TGTGCCAGCAGTTTGGGCTCAGCCCTTCCGCGGGGCTCCTACGAGCAGTACTTC.

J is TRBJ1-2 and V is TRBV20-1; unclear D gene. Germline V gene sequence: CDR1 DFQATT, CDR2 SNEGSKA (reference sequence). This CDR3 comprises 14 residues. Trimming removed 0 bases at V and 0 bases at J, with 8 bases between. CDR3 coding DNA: TGCAGTGCTAGAGAATACAGCACTAACTATGGCTACACCTTC. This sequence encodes CSAREYSTNYGYTF.

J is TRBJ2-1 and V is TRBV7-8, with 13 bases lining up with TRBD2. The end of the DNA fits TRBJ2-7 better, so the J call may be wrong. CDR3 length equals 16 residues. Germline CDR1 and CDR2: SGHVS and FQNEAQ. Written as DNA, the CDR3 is TGTGCCAGCAGCTTGGAGGGACTAGCGGGACCCTACGAGCAGTACTTC. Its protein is CASSLEGLAGPYEQYF.

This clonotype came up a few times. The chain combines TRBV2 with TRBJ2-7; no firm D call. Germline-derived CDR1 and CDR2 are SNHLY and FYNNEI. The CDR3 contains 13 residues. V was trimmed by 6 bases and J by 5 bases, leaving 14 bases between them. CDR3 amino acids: CASRLRVLNEQYF. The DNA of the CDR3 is TGTGCCAGCAGACTCCGGGTTCTTAACGAGCAGTACTTC.

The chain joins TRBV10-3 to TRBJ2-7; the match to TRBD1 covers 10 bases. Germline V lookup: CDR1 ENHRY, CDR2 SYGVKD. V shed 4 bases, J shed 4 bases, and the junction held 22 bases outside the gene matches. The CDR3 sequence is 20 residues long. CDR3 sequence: CAISAGLRGQGTQRSYEQYF. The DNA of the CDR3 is TGTGCCATCAGTGCAGGCTTGAGGGGACAGGGGACCCAGAGGTCTTACGAGCAGTACTTC.

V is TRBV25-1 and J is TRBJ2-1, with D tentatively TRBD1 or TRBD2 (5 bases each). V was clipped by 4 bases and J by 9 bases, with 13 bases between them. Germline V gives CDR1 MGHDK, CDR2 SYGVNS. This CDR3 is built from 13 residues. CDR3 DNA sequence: TGTGCCAGCAGTGGGGACCACTCCGCTGAGCAGTTCTTC. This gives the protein CASSGDHSAEQFF.

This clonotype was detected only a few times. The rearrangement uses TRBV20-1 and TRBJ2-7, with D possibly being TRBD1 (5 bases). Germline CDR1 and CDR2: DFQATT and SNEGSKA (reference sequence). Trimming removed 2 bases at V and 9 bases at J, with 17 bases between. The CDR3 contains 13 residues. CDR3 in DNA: TGCAGTGCTAGACAAGGGGTAGGTCCTTCGCAGTACTTC. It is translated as CSARQGVGPSQYF.

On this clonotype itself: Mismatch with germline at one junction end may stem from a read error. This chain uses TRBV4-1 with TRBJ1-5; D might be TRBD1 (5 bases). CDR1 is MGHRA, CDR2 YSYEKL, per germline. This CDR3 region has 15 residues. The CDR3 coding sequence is TGCACCAGCAGCCGGAGAGGGGCTAGCAATCAGCCCCAGCATTTT. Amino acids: CTSSRRGASNQPQHF.

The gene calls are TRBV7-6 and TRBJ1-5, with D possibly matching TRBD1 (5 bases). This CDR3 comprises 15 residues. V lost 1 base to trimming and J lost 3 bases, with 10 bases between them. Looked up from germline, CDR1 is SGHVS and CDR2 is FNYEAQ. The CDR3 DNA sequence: TGTGCCAGCAGCTTAGAAGGGGTTCCCAATCAGCCCCAGCATTTT. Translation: CASSLEGVPNQPQHF.

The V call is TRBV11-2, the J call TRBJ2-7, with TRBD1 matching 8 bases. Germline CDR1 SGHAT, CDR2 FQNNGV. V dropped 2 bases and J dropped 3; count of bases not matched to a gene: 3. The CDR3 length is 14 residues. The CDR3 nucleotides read TGTGCCAGCAGCTTACAGACAGGGGTCTACGAGCAGTACTTC. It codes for CASSLQTGVYEQYF. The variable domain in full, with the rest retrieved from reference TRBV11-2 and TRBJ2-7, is EAGVAQSPRYKIIEKRQSVAFWCNPISGHATLYWYQQILGQGPKLLIQFQNNGVVDDSQLPKDRFSAERLKGVDSTLKIQPAKLEDSAVYLCASSLQTGVYEQYFGPGTRLTVT.

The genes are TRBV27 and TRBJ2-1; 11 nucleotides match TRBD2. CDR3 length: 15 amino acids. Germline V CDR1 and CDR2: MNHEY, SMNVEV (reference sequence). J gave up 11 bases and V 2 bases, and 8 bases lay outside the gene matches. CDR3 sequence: CASSLGRGLADKQFF. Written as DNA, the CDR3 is TGTGCCAGCAGTTTAGGCAGGGGACTAGCGGATAAGCAGTTCTTC.

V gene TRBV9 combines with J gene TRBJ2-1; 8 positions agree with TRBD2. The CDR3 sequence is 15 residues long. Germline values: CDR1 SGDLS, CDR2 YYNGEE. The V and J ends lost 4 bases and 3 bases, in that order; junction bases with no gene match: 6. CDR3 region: CASSPREGNYNEQFF. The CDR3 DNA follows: TGTGCCAGCAGCCCCCGGGAGGGTAACTACAATGAGCAGTTCTTC. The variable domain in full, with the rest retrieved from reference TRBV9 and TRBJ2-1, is DSGVTQTPKHLITATGQRVTLRCSPRSGDLSVYWYQQSLDQGLQFLIQYYNGEERAKGNILERFSAQQFPDLHSELNLSSLELGDSALYFCASSPREGNYNEQFFGPGTRLTVL.

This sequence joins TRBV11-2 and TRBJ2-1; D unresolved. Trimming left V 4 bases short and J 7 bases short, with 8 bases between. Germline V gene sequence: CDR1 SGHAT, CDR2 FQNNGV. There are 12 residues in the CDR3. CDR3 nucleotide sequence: TGTGCCAGCAGCTCCTGGGGAAATGAGCAGTTCTTC. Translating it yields CASSSWGNEQFF.

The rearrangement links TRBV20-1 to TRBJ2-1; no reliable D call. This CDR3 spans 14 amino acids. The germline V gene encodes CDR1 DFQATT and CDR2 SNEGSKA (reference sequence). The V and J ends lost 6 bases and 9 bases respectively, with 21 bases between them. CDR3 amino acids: CSAIRAEITGEQFF. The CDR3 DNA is TGCAGTGCGATCCGGGCCGAGATAACTGGTGAGCAGTTCTTC.

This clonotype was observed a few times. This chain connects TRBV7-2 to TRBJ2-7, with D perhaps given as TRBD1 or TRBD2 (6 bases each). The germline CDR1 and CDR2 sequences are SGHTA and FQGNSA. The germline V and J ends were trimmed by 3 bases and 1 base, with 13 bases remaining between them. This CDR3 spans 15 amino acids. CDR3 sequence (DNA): TGTGCCAGCAGCTTGGTGGAGGGGGTTTCCTACGAGCAGTACTTC. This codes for CASSLVEGVSYEQYF. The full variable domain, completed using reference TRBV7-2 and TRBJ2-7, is GAGVSQSPSNKVTEKGKDVELRCDPISGHTALYWYRQSLGQGLEFLIYFQGNSAPDKSGLPSDRFSAERTGGSVSTLTIQRTQQEDSAVYLCASSLVEGVSYEQYFGPGTRLTVT.

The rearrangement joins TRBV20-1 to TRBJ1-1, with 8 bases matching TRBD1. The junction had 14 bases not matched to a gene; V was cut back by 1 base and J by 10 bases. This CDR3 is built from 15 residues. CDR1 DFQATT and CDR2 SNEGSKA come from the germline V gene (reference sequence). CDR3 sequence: CSARGPTGAGEGAFF. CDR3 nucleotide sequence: TGCAGTGCTAGAGGACCGACAGGGGCCGGTGAAGGAGCTTTCTTT.